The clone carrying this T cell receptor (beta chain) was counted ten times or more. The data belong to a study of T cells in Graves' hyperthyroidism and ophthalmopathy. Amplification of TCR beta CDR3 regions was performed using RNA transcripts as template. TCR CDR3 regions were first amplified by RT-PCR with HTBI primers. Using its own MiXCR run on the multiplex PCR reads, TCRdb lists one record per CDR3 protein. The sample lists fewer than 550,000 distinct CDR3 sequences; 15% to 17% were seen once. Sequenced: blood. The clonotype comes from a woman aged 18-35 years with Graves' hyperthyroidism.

Written as DNA, the CDR3 is TGTGCCAGCAGTCCTACCGGGACGGTATCCTACGAGCAGTACTTC. It codes for CASSPTGTVSYEQYF. V gene TRBV12-3 or TRBV12-4 combines with J gene TRBJ2-7; possibly TRBD1 or TRBD2 for D (5 bases each). This CDR3 comprises 15 residues. V lost 5 bases to trimming and J lost 1 base, with 15 bases between them.